The source of this TCR beta chain is a study of cytomegalovirus exposure and HLA in healthy donors. Study results and limitations: A highly shared variant cluster was judged a likely technical artifact. Most TCR beta V segments were productive about 87% or about 30% of the time in an earlier analysis.

As for this clone: Its antigen is unidentified.

The PCR was carried out with 60 Vbeta primers and 13 Jbeta primers. Original analysis: The authors later counted roughly 87 million unique TCR beta chains, around 9.9 million of them shared. TCRdb's table, derived via immunoSEQ multiplex PCR, lists solely in-frame clones and lacks some. V and J calls and clone size are as listed in that table; D and trimming were resolved from the DNA. The sample carries 150,000 to 200,000 clones, roughly 77% recorded once. Sample: PBMCs. The receptor was derived from a woman in her twenties or thirties in good health and CMV-seropositive.

The CDR3 is CASADRGNQPQHF. Written as DNA, the CDR3 is TGTGCCAGCGCGGACAGGGGCAATCAGCCCCAGCATTTT. The V and J genes are TRBV6-1 and TRBJ1-5; 8 bases align to TRBD1. The CDR3 covers 13 residues. Germline V lookup: CDR1 MNHNS, CDR2 SASEGT. The trim removed 8 bases at V and 2 bases at J, leaving 2 bases unmatched.